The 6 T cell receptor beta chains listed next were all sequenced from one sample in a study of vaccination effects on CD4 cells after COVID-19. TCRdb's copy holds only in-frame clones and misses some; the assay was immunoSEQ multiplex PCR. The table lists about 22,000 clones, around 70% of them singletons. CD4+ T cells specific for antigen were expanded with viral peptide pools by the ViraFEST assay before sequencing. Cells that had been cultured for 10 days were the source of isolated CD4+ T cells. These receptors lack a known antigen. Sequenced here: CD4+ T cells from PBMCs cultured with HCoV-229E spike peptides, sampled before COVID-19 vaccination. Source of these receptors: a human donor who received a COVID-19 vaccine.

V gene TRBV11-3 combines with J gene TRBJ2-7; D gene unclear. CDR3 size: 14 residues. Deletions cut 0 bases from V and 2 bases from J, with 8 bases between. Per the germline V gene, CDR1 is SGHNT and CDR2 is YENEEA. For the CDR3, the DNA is TGTGCCAGCAGCTTAGACTACAATACCTACGAGCAGTACTTC. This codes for CASSLDYNTYEQYF. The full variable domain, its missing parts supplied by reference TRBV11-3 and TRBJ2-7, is EAGVVQSPRYKIIEKKQPVAFWCNPISGHNTLYWYLQNLGQGPELLIRYENEEAVDDSQLPKDRFSAERLKGVDSTLKIQPAELGDSAVYLCASSLDYNTYEQYFGPGTRLTVT.

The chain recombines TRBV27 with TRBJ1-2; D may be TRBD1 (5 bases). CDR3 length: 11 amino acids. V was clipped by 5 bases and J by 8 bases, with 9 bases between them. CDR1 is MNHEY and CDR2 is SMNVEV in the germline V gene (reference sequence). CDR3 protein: CASSHKGGYTF. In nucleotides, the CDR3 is TGTGCCAGCAGTCACAAGGGGGGCTACACCTTC.

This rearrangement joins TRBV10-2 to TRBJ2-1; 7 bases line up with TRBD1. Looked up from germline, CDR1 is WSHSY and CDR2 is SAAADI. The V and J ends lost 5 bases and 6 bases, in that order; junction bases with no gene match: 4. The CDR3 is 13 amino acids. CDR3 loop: CASSLTGFNEQFF. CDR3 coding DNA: TGCGCCAGCAGTCTGACAGGGTTCAATGAGCAGTTCTTC.

The CDR3 bases are TGTGCCAGCACCCCGGGACTGGTCACGAAGGAGCAGTTCTTC. This translates into CASTPGLVTKEQFF. V and J are TRBV3-1 (or the pseudogene TRBV3-2) and TRBJ2-1, with a weak D call TRBD2 (6 bases). Between the trimmed V and J ends, which lost 7 bases and 10 bases, there was a span of 20 bases. Germline V gives CDR1 LGHDT, CDR2 YNNKEL (reference sequence). There are 14 residues in the CDR3.

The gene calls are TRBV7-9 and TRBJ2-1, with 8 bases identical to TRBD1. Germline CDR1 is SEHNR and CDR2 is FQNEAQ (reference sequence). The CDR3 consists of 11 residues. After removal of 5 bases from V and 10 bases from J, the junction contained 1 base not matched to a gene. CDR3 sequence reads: CASSRDREQFF. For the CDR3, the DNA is TGTGCCAGCAGCCGGGACAGGGAGCAGTTCTTC.

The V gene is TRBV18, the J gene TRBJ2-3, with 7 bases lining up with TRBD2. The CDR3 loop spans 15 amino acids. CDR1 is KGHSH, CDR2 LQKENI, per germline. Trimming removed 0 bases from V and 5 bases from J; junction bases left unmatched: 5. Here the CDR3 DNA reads TGTGCCAGCTCACCACCAGCGGGGCGAGGAGATACGCAGTATTTT. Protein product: CASSPPAGRGDTQYF. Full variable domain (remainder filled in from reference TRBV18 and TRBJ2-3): NAGVMQNPRHLVRRRGQEARLRCSPMKGHSHVYWYRQLPEEGLKFMVYLQKENIIDESGMPKERFSAEFPKEGPSILRIQQVVRGDSAAYFCASSPPAGRGDTQYFGPGTRLTVL.